The 21 T cell receptor beta chains in this list originate from one sample, sequenced in a study of shared clonotypes between healthy human individuals. In the naive CD8 group, cells lacked CD45RO and were positively selected for CCR7, so terminally differentiated effector memory CD45RA+ cells were left out. The data were produced by immunoSEQ multiplex PCR, yet TCRdb's version contains in-frame clones alone and is incomplete. Among about 2 million clones, approximately 94% were seen once, and the ten largest hold about 1.1%. Specimen: naive CD8+ T cells sorted from blood. The receptors shown here come from a man aged 18 to 35 in good health.

The chain couples TRBV4-1 to TRBJ1-2; maybe TRBD1 (6 bases). CDR1 and CDR2 from the germline V gene are MGHRA and YSYEKL. This CDR3 has 14 residues. V gave up 0 bases and J gave up 7 bases, with 12 bases separating them. The CDR3 sequence is CASSQEGARIGYTF. CDR3 nucleotide sequence: TGCGCCAGCAGCCAAGAGGGGGCGCGGATTGGCTACACCTTC.

The chain links TRBV28 to TRBJ1-2, with 8 bases that match TRBD1. The CDR3 loop spans 14 amino acids. The germline CDR1 and CDR2 sequences are MDHEN and SYDVKM. J was trimmed by 2 bases and V by 5 bases; bases with no gene match: 4. CDR3 nucleotide sequence: TGTGCCAGCAGTCTGGACAGGGTGAACTATGGCTACACCTTC. Protein product: CASSLDRVNYGYTF.

V is TRBV14 and J is TRBJ1-1; D not resolved. The CDR3 extends over 15 amino acids. CDR1 and CDR2 from the germline V gene are SGHDN and FVKESK. V lost 0 bases and J 1 base, leaving 9 bases between the germline ends. The CDR3 loop reads CASSQDTDKNTEAFF. The CDR3 nucleotides are TGTGCCAGCAGCCAAGATACAGATAAGAACACTGAAGCTTTCTTT.

This chain joins TRBV28 and TRBJ2-1; no firm D call. Germline V gene lookup returns CDR1 MDHEN and CDR2 SYDVKM. The V gene lost 2 bases and the J gene lost 0 bases, with 11 bases spanning the gap. There are 16 residues in the CDR3. CDR3 nucleotide sequence: TGTGCCAGCAGTTTAGCGGACCTGAGCTCCTACAATGAGCAGTTCTTC. It translates to CASSLADLSSYNEQFF.

The chain employs TRBV11-2 and TRBJ1-6, with D unclear. The CDR3 has 13 residues. Germline CDR1 SGHAT, CDR2 FQNNGV. V was clipped by 5 bases and J by 7 bases, with 9 bases between them. CDR3 nucleotides: TGTGCCAGCAGCCCTGTGGGGAATTCACCCCTCCACTTT. It specifies CASSPVGNSPLHF.

The chain joins TRBV30 to TRBJ2-1, with 7 bases that match TRBD2. Germline CDR1 reads GTSNPN; CDR2 reads SVGIG (reference sequence). V lost 0 bases and J lost 2; bases outside the gene matches: 7. The CDR3 loop spans 16 amino acids. The CDR3 region has the DNA TGTGCCTGGAGTGTACAGAAGCGGGATACCTACAATGAGCAGTTCTTC. It translates to CAWSVQKRDTYNEQFF. Full variable domain (remainder filled in from reference TRBV30 and TRBJ2-1): SQTIHQWPATLVQPVGSPLSLECTVEGTSNPNLYWYRQAAGRGLQLLFYSVGIGQISSEVPQNLSASRPQDRQFILSSKKLLLSDSGFYLCAWSVQKRDTYNEQFFGPGTRLTVL.

The V gene is TRBV25-1, the J gene TRBJ1-2, with D tentatively TRBD1 (6 bases). The germline V gene has CDR1 MGHDK and CDR2 SYGVNS. The CDR3 extends over 16 amino acids. V dropped 0 bases and J dropped 0 bases, with 11 bases sitting between them. The chain's CDR3 is CASSEYGDTANYGYTF. The CDR3 DNA reads as TGTGCCAGCAGTGAATATGGGGACACAGCTAACTATGGCTACACCTTC.

The genes are TRBV9 and TRBJ2-1; D remains ambiguous. The CDR3 length is 15 residues. V was trimmed by 0 bases and J by 0 bases, leaving 7 bases between them. The germline V gene has CDR1 SGDLS and CDR2 YYNGEE. This chain's CDR3 is CASSVGWSSYNEQFF. DNA of the CDR3: TGTGCCAGCAGCGTAGGTTGGAGCTCCTACAATGAGCAGTTCTTC.

A note on this clone: Distinct nucleotide sequences in the sample also encode this CDR3. The chain combines TRBV5-4 with TRBJ2-1; a possible D gene is TRBD2 (6 bases). From germline, CDR1 is SGHNT and CDR2 YYREEE (reference sequence). The CDR3 runs 14 residues. The V gene lost 2 bases and the J gene lost 5 bases, with 11 bases spanning the gap. CDR3 residues: CASSLGGENNEQFF. CDR3 DNA sequence: TGTGCCAGCAGCTTAGGCGGGGAGAACAATGAGCAGTTCTTC.

V usage is TRBV7-6 and J usage is TRBJ1-1, with 7 bases lining up with TRBD1. The CDR3 has 13 amino acids. V was clipped by 2 bases and J by 7 bases; unmatched bases: 4. CDR1 and CDR2 from the germline V gene are SGHVS and FNYEAQ. CDR3 bases: TGTGCCAGCAGCTTACAGGGGGGCTTTGAAGCTTTCTTT. Translating gives CASSLQGGFEAFF.

V and J are TRBV2 and TRBJ2-2; D possibly corresponds to TRBD2 (5 bases). Germline V gene data show CDR1 as SNHLY and CDR2 as FYNNEI. The V gene lost 5 bases and the J gene lost 5 bases, with 12 bases spanning the gap. The CDR3 loop spans 14 amino acids. Here the CDR3 reads CASSSGLGTGELFF. In DNA form, the CDR3 reads TGTGCCAGCAGTTCCGGACTCGGAACCGGGGAGCTGTTTTTT.

The rearrangement joins TRBV11-1 to TRBJ2-7; the D gene is possibly TRBD1 (5 bases). The CDR3 covers 17 residues. CDR1 is SGHAT and CDR2 is FQDESV in the germline V gene (reference sequence). The V end was cut by 5 bases, the J end by 3 bases, with 23 bases between. This CDR3 is CASSQPAQDRNRYEQYF. The DNA for the CDR3 is TGTGCCAGCAGCCAACCGGCCCAAGACAGAAACCGCTACGAGCAGTACTTC. Drawing the rest from reference TRBV11-1 and TRBJ2-7, the complete variable domain is EAEVAQSPRYKITEKSQAVAFWCDPISGHATLYWYRQILGQGPELLVQFQDESVVDDSQLPKDRFSAERLKGVDSTLKIQPAELGDSAMYLCASSQPAQDRNRYEQYFGPGTRLTVT.

The chain has TRBV7-8 and TRBJ2-1; 8 bases line up with TRBD2. The CDR3 extends over 15 amino acids. Germline V gives CDR1 SGHVS, CDR2 FQNEAQ. The V segment lost 1 base and the J segment 3 bases; nucleotides outside the gene matches: 2. The CDR3 reads CASSLGGTSYNEQFF. Here the CDR3 DNA reads TGTGCCAGCAGCTTAGGAGGGACTAGCTACAATGAGCAGTTCTTC.

V and J are TRBV11-2 and TRBJ1-1; TRBD1 matches at 7 bases. The length of the CDR3 is 13 residues. CDR1 and CDR2 from the germline V gene are SGHAT and FQNNGV. J was trimmed by 7 bases and V by 0 bases; bases with no gene match: 2. The CDR3 loop reads CASSLDRGNEAFF. In DNA form, the CDR3 reads TGTGCCAGCAGCTTAGACAGGGGGAATGAAGCTTTCTTT. The full variable domain, its missing parts supplied by reference TRBV11-2 and TRBJ1-1, is EAGVAQSPRYKIIEKRQSVAFWCNPISGHATLYWYQQILGQGPKLLIQFQNNGVVDDSQLPKDRFSAERLKGVDSTLKIQPAKLEDSAVYLCASSLDRGNEAFFGQGTRLTVV.

V gene TRBV7-9 combines with J gene TRBJ1-1; D uncertain. Trimming left V 1 base short and J 6 bases short, with 9 bases between. Germline assignment: CDR1 SEHNR and CDR2 FQNEAQ (reference sequence). CDR3 length equals 13 residues. CDR3 sequence (DNA): TGTGCCAGCAGCTTAGTCGGCCAGCCTGAAGCTTTCTTT. Amino acid sequence: CASSLVGQPEAFF.

This chain links TRBV27 with TRBJ2-1, with D tentatively TRBD1 or TRBD2 (6 bases each). V lost 0 bases and J lost 3, with 12 bases in between. Per the germline V gene, CDR1 is MNHEY and CDR2 is SMNVEV (reference sequence). There are 16 residues in the CDR3. The CDR3 DNA reads as TGTGCCAGCAGTTTATCGGGGGGCAGCCTCTACAATGAGCAGTTCTTC. Protein sequence: CASSLSGGSLYNEQFF.

The chain employs TRBV5-1 and TRBJ1-1; tentatively, D is TRBD1 (6 bases). The CDR3 contains 15 residues. Germline V gives CDR1 SGHRS, CDR2 YFSETQ. Trimming stripped 4 bases from V and 0 bases from J, with 13 bases between. In nucleotides, the CDR3 is TGCGCCAGCAGCCAAGAAAGGGGGATGAACACTGAAGCTTTCTTT. Translating gives CASSQERGMNTEAFF. Using reference TRBV5-1 and TRBJ1-1 for the parts outside the CDR3, the full variable domain is KAGVTQTPRYLIKTRGQQVTLSCSPISGHRSVSWYQQTPGQGLQFLFEYFSETQRNKGNFPGRFSGRQFSNSRSEMNVSTLELGDSALYLCASSQERGMNTEAFFGQGTRLTVV.

The V and J genes are TRBV28 and TRBJ2-1, with D perhaps TRBD1 (6 bases). Germline loops: CDR1 MDHEN, CDR2 SYDVKM. The CDR3 has 16 residues. V lost 6 bases and J 0 bases, leaving 15 bases between the germline ends. CDR3 protein: CASSPAGTYSYNEQFF. The DNA for the CDR3 is TGTGCCAGCAGCCCCGCCGGGACATACTCCTACAATGAGCAGTTCTTC.

The genes are TRBV6-1 and TRBJ1-2, with 7 bases identical to TRBD1. This CDR3 contains 16 residues. Germline assignment: CDR1 MNHNS and CDR2 SASEGT. With V trimmed by 3 bases and J by 4 bases, 11 bases remained unmatched. In DNA form, the CDR3 reads TGTGCCAGCAGTGAGGGGTCGTGGGGGGACAGCTATGGCTACACCTTC. Protein product: CASSEGSWGDSYGYTF.

On this clone: In the same sample, other DNA sequences code for this CDR3. The CDR3 region has the DNA TGTGCCAGCAGTTTGGGACTAGCGGGCTACAATGAGCAGTTCTTC. Translated, it gives CASSLGLAGYNEQFF. This chain connects TRBV28 to TRBJ2-1, with 12 bases fitting TRBD2. Losses at the gene ends were 3 bases for V and 3 bases for J; bases not matched to a gene: 0. CDR1 and CDR2 (germline): MDHEN, SYDVKM. The CDR3 extends over 15 amino acids.

The rearrangement uses TRBV2 and TRBJ2-1, with 7 bases that match TRBD1. Per the germline V gene, CDR1 is SNHLY and CDR2 is FYNNEI. The CDR3 loop spans 16 amino acids. V was clipped by 6 bases and J by 5 bases; unmatched bases: 13. CDR3 amino acids: CASSSTGERRDNEQFF. CDR3 in DNA: TGTGCCAGCAGCAGTACAGGGGAAAGGAGAGACAATGAGCAGTTCTTC.